Listed below are T cell receptor beta chains from one sample, sequenced in a study of shared clonotypes between healthy human individuals. The repertoire was sequenced with immunoSEQ multiplex PCR; TCRdb's copy has only in-frame clones and lacks some. The sample has some 1,100,000 clones, about 80% seen once. The sequencing sample was made of memory CD4+ T cells from PBMCs. Receptor source: a young man in good health. Some clones in this sample may be carry-over from other donors' samples. Each CDR3 is given with its conserved first and last residue. Each record gives: J gene, D gene, clone size, V gene, CDR3 DNA, CDR3 protein. The D gene is left open where the match is weak. Expanded clones are given a class, and other clones once, few, many or no size at all.

J gene: TRBJ2-1; D gene: -; clone size: -; V gene: TRBV18; CDR3 DNA: TGTGCCAGCTCACCAAACCCCCAGGGCTCCTACAATGAGCAGTTCTTC; CDR3 protein: CASSPNPQGSYNEQFF
J gene: TRBJ2-7; D gene: TRBD2; clone size: -; V gene: TRBV5-1; CDR3 DNA: TGCGCCAGCAGCTTCGGGGGAGGGGACTACGAGCAGTACTTC; CDR3 protein: CASSFGGGDYEQYF
J gene: TRBJ2-1; D gene: TRBD2; clone size: few; V gene: TRBV11-1; CDR3 DNA: TGTGCCAGCAGCTTTCCAACTAGCGGGATACGCTCCTACAATGAGCAGTTCTTC; CDR3 protein: CASSFPTSGIRSYNEQFF
J gene: TRBJ2-5; D gene: -; clone size: -; V gene: TRBV5-4; CDR3 DNA: TGTGCCAGCAGCCCGGGAATCACTTCGGAGACCCAGTACTTC; CDR3 protein: CASSPGITSETQYF
J gene: TRBJ2-7; D gene: TRBD1; clone size: -; V gene: TRBV6-1; CDR3 DNA: TGTGCCAGCAGTCAGACAGGGGGCGGGTACGAGCAGTACTTC; CDR3 protein: CASSQTGGGYEQYF
J gene: TRBJ2-1; D gene: TRBD2; clone size: few; V gene: TRBV29-1; CDR3 DNA: TGCAGCGTTGAAGATTGGGGACTAGCCAGCTCCTACAATGAGCAGTTCTTC; CDR3 protein: CSVEDWGLASSYNEQFF
J gene: TRBJ2-1; D gene: -; clone size: -; V gene: TRBV20-1; CDR3 DNA: TGCAGTGCTGCTTACAATGAGCAGTTCTTC; CDR3 protein: CSAAYNEQFF
J gene: TRBJ1-1; D gene: TRBD1; clone size: -; V gene: TRBV29-1; CDR3 DNA: TGCAGCGCCTACAGGGGACGAGGCTCTGAAGCTTTCTTT; CDR3 protein: CSAYRGRGSEAFF
J gene: TRBJ2-1; D gene: -; clone size: -; V gene: TRBV19; CDR3 DNA: TGTGCCAGTAGTATAGGGGGGAGTCGGTCCTACAATGAGCAGTTCTTC; CDR3 protein: CASSIGGSRSYNEQFF
J gene: TRBJ1-1; D gene: -; clone size: -; V gene: TRBV5-1; CDR3 DNA: TGCGCCAGCAGCCAGAGTCAGGGACTTTCTGAAGCTTTCTTT; CDR3 protein: CASSQSQGLSEAFF
J gene: TRBJ1-3; D gene: -; clone size: -; V gene: TRBV7-2; CDR3 DNA: TGTGCCAGCAGCTTAGGAGTCTCTGGAAACACCATATATTTT; CDR3 protein: CASSLGVSGNTIYF
J gene: TRBJ2-3; D gene: TRBD2; clone size: -; V gene: TRBV4-2; CDR3 DNA: TGTGCCAGCAGCAATAGTCCGGGACTAGCGGGAGTTGTCACGCAGTATTTT; CDR3 protein: CASSNSPGLAGVVTQYF
J gene: TRBJ2-1; D gene: -; clone size: -; V gene: TRBV30; CDR3 DNA: TGTGCCTGGAGTATTTCGGGACTTGGCGAGTTCTTC; CDR3 protein: CAWSISGLGEFF
J gene: TRBJ2-1; D gene: TRBD2; clone size: few; V gene: TRBV6-1; CDR3 DNA: TGTGCCAGCAGTGCCGCTACGACTAGCGTTCACAATGAGCAGTTCTTC; CDR3 protein: CASSAATTSVHNEQFF
J gene: TRBJ1-4; D gene: TRBD1; clone size: -; V gene: TRBV25-1; CDR3 DNA: TGTGCCAGCAGTTCACTAGGACAGGGGAATGAAAAACTGTTTTTT; CDR3 protein: CASSSLGQGNEKLFF
J gene: TRBJ1-5; D gene: -; clone size: -; V gene: TRBV7-9; CDR3 DNA: TGTGCCAGCAGTTTATCAGGGGCCAATCAGCCCCAGCATTTT; CDR3 protein: CASSLSGANQPQHF
J gene: TRBJ1-1; D gene: -; clone size: few; V gene: TRBV15; CDR3 DNA: TGTGCCACCAGCAGAGAGTCCCTAGTCCCAGCTTTCTTT; CDR3 protein: CATSRESLVPAFF
J gene: TRBJ1-1; D gene: TRBD1; clone size: -; V gene: TRBV30; CDR3 DNA: TGTGCCTGTTCGGGACAGGGGGTTGAAGCTTTCTTT; CDR3 protein: CACSGQGVEAFF
J gene: TRBJ1-2; D gene: -; clone size: -; V gene: TRBV6-5; CDR3 DNA: TGTGCCAGCAGTGCACTCAGGGATGGTGGCTACACCTTC; CDR3 protein: CASSALRDGGYTF
J gene: TRBJ2-6; D gene: TRBD2; clone size: -; V gene: TRBV5-4; CDR3 DNA: TGTGCCAGCAGCTTGGCCGCCGGCGGGAGGGCCCCTGGGGCCAACGTCCTGACTTTC; CDR3 protein: CASSLAAGGRAPGANVLTF
J gene: TRBJ2-3; D gene: -; clone size: -; V gene: TRBV11-2; CDR3 DNA: TGTGCCAGCAGCCTTGATCGTGTGGATACGCAGTATTTT; CDR3 protein: CASSLDRVDTQYF
J gene: TRBJ1-5; D gene: -; clone size: -; V gene: TRBV19; CDR3 DNA: TGTGCCAGTAGTATAGACGGAATTCAGCCCCAGCATTTT; CDR3 protein: CASSIDGIQPQHF
J gene: TRBJ1-2; D gene: -; clone size: few; V gene: TRBV2; CDR3 DNA: TGTGCCAGCAGTGAAGAATCAGGAATCTATGGCTACACCTTC; CDR3 protein: CASSEESGIYGYTF
J gene: TRBJ1-6; D gene: -; clone size: -; V gene: TRBV30; CDR3 DNA: TGTGCCTGGAGCGGGACGAGCTCCTATAATTCACCCCTCCACTTT; CDR3 protein: CAWSGTSSYNSPLHF
J gene: TRBJ1-3; D gene: -; clone size: -; V gene: TRBV28; CDR3 DNA: TGTGCCAGCAGCCGACTGACATTTTCTGGAAACACCATATATTTT; CDR3 protein: CASSRLTFSGNTIYF
J gene: TRBJ2-1; D gene: -; clone size: -; V gene: TRBV5-1; CDR3 DNA: TGCGCCAGCAGCTTGGCCGTCGGGACGTACAATGAGCAGTTCTTC; CDR3 protein: CASSLAVGTYNEQFF
J gene: TRBJ1-4; D gene: -; clone size: -; V gene: TRBV27; CDR3 DNA: TGTGCCAGCAGTTTAAGGACAGTTAATGAAAAACTGTTTTTT; CDR3 protein: CASSLRTVNEKLFF
J gene: TRBJ1-2; D gene: TRBD1; clone size: -; V gene: TRBV30; CDR3 DNA: TGTGCCTGGAGTCTTACTTTGACAGGGGCGATTAACTATGGCTACACCTTC; CDR3 protein: CAWSLTLTGAINYGYTF
J gene: TRBJ2-5; D gene: -; clone size: -; V gene: TRBV28; CDR3 DNA: TGTGCCAGCACCACCACGAGGTCGGGCGGGACCCAGTACTTC; CDR3 protein: CASTTTRSGGTQYF
J gene: TRBJ2-4; D gene: -; clone size: -; V gene: TRBV5-4; CDR3 DNA: TGTGCCAGCAGCTCTGGAGGTATGGCCAAAAACATTCAGTACTTC; CDR3 protein: CASSSGGMAKNIQYF
J gene: TRBJ1-2; D gene: -; clone size: -; V gene: TRBV28; CDR3 DNA: TGTGCCAGCAGTTTATTGAGGGTTTCCCATGGCTACACCTTC; CDR3 protein: CASSLLRVSHGYTF
J gene: TRBJ1-2; D gene: TRBD1; clone size: -; V gene: TRBV18; CDR3 DNA: TGTGCCAGCTCACCTCCGACAGGGGAGGATGGCTACACCTTC; CDR3 protein: CASSPPTGEDGYTF
J gene: TRBJ1-2; D gene: -; clone size: -; V gene: TRBV6-1; CDR3 DNA: TGTGCCAGCAGTGTAATGCGAAACTATGGCTACACCTTC; CDR3 protein: CASSVMRNYGYTF
J gene: TRBJ2-3; D gene: -; clone size: -; V gene: TRBV5-1; CDR3 DNA: TGCGCCAGCAGCTCCCGGTCCGACGCAGATACGCAGTATTTT; CDR3 protein: CASSSRSDADTQYF
J gene: TRBJ2-6; D gene: -; clone size: -; V gene: TRBV5-6; CDR3 DNA: TGTGCCAGCAGTTTCCCTATCATGGGCTCTGGGGCCAACGTCCTGACTTTC; CDR3 protein: CASSFPIMGSGANVLTF